This entry is about one T cell receptor beta chain. The CDR3 covers 16 residues. Germline V lookup: CDR1 DFQATT, CDR2 SNEGSKA (reference sequence). V dropped 3 bases and J dropped 5; count of bases not matched to a gene: 13. This sample stems from a study of CD8 T cells in Susac syndrome. When the RNA was reverse transcribed, random hexamers were used with an input of 0.5 to 1 ug. Coverage of TCR beta CDR3 amplification by immunoSEQ multiplex PCR extended to 54 Vbeta and 13 Jbeta. TCRdb fed the immunoSEQ multiplex PCR reads into MiXCR, producing one record per CDR3 protein. The top ten clones hold around 0.097% of a sample with 170,000 or so distinct CDR3 sequences, approximately 93% of them seen once.

The chain recombines TRBV20-1 with TRBJ2-7; 10 bases map to TRBD1. Sample: CD4+ T cells from PBMCs. The receptor's source is a human donor with multiple sclerosis. The CDR3 bases are TGCAGTGCTAGGGGGGTTCCCGGGACAGGGGACCACGAGCAGTACTTC. Residues: CSARGVPGTGDHEQYF.